This TCR beta chain was sequenced in a study of T cells in Graves' hyperthyroidism and ophthalmopathy. General study points: Ophthalmopathy got predicted by the model a median 6.5 months before its onset.

From germline, CDR1 is MNHEY and CDR2 SMNVEV (reference sequence). This CDR3 contains 14 residues. The CDR3 regions of TCR beta were amplified from RNA transcripts. The HTBI set primed first-round TCR CDR3 RT-PCR. TCRdb recomputed calls from the multiplex PCR reads with MiXCR, one row per CDR3 protein. This table holds approximately 590,000 distinct CDR3 sequences, more than 15% found once. Absent ophthalmopathy progression within 18 months defined stable Graves' hyperthyroidism. Patients aged 18 to 65 had newly diagnosed hyperthyroidism lasting under 2 months. Uncontrolled infection, other autoimmune disease, pregnancy and lactation each barred patients from inclusion. This clonotype came up many times. Its specificity is unknown.

This TCR derives from a woman in her twenties or thirties with Graves' hyperthyroidism. The specimen was blood. V and J are TRBV27 and TRBJ2-7, with TRBD2 matching over 9 bases. CDR3 sequence reads: CAGGASGNSYEQYF. The DNA of the CDR3 is TGTGCGGGAGGGGCTAGCGGGAACTCCTACGAGCAGTACTTC.